These 28 T cell receptor beta chains originate from one sample sequenced in a study of shared clonotypes between healthy human individuals. Sequenced by immunoSEQ multiplex PCR; TCRdb stores in-frame clones only, minus some. Altogether about 2.5 million clones are present, approximately 90% being singletons, with the ten largest covering 0.37%. Source material: naive CD4+ T cells from PBMCs. Stated subset: CD45RA+ positively selected. These receptors were taken from a man aged 18 to 35 in good health. Some clones in this sample may be carry-over from other donors' samples.

Only one count was recorded for this clone. Other DNA sequences in this specimen translate into the identical CDR3. This rearrangement joins TRBV5-1 to TRBJ2-5, with TRBD2 matching over 11 bases. The junction had 4 bases not matched to a gene; V was cut back by 4 bases and J by 5 bases. Germline CDR1 is SGHRS and CDR2 is YFSETQ. The CDR3 runs to 14 residues. The CDR3 DNA sequence: TGCGCCAGCAGCGCGGGACTAGCGGAGGAGACCCAGTACTTC. It encodes CASSAGLAEETQYF.

The chain combines TRBV7-2 with TRBJ2-5, with TRBD1 matching over 10 bases. The trim removed 0 bases at V and 5 bases at J, leaving 3 bases unmatched. The CDR3 has 15 amino acids. The V gene's germline CDR1 is SGHTA and CDR2 FQGNSA. Here the CDR3 reads CASSLAGTGDETQYF. In nucleotides, the CDR3 is TGTGCCAGCAGCTTAGCTGGGACAGGGGACGAGACCCAGTACTTC.

The genes are TRBV6-1 and TRBJ1-2, with D unclear. V was trimmed by 1 base and J by 1 base, leaving 16 bases between them. Germline lookup yields CDR1 MNHNS and CDR2 SASEGT. CDR3 length: 17 residues. The CDR3 reads CASSEGRPTGYNYGYTF. CDR3 coding DNA: TGTGCCAGCAGTGAAGGGCGTCCTACGGGGTATAACTATGGCTACACCTTC.

The V and J genes are TRBV27 and TRBJ1-2; 8 nucleotides agree with TRBD1. J gave up 6 bases and V 3 bases, and 6 bases lay outside the gene matches. This CDR3 spans 14 amino acids. Germline V gene sequence: CDR1 MNHEY, CDR2 SMNVEV (reference sequence). The CDR3 loop is CASSFYGQGDGYTF. For the CDR3, the DNA is TGTGCCAGCAGTTTTTATGGACAGGGTGATGGCTACACCTTC.

In regard to this clone: The sample holds other DNA sequences that translate to the same CDR3. The J gene is TRBJ1-1, the V gene TRBV12-5; D not certain. CDR1 and CDR2 from the germline V gene are LGHNT and FRNRAP. This CDR3 is built from 13 residues. V gave up 6 bases and J gave up 0 bases, with 8 bases separating them. CDR3 protein: CASGRGMNTEAFF. The CDR3 DNA follows: TGTGCTAGTGGGAGAGGGATGAACACTGAAGCTTTCTTT. The whole variable domain, remainder taken from reference TRBV12-5 and TRBJ1-1, is DARVTQTPRHKVTEMGQEVTMRCQPILGHNTVFWYRQTMMQGLELLAYFRNRAPLDDSGMPKDRFSAEMPDATLATLKIQPSEPRDSAVYFCASGRGMNTEAFFGQGTRLTVV.

This chain uses TRBV5-1 with TRBJ2-3, with D unclear. The CDR3 is made up of 13 amino acids. The V gene lost 4 bases and the J gene lost 4 bases, with 10 bases spanning the gap. The germline gives CDR1 SGHRS, CDR2 YFSETQ. The CDR3 protein is CASSPTVADTQYF. In DNA form, the CDR3 reads TGCGCCAGCAGCCCCACCGTCGCAGATACGCAGTATTTT.

The chain has TRBV5-5 and TRBJ2-7, with 10 bases matching TRBD2. V lost 0 bases, J lost 3 bases, and 3 bases stayed unmatched. The CDR3 loop spans 15 amino acids. The germline V gene encodes CDR1 SGHKS and CDR2 YYEKEE (reference sequence). CDR3 in amino acids: CASSLVAGGGYEQYF. The DNA for the CDR3 is TGTGCCAGCAGCTTGGTAGCGGGAGGAGGCTACGAGCAGTACTTC.

The V and J genes are TRBV11-2 and TRBJ1-2; D is uncertain. V was pared by 5 bases and J by 3 bases, with 13 bases between. This CDR3 region has 14 residues. CDR1 and CDR2 from the germline V gene are SGHAT and FQNNGV. The CDR3: CASSRGFSDYGYTF. Here the CDR3 DNA reads TGTGCCAGCAGCCGCGGGTTTTCAGACTATGGCTACACCTTC.

The rearrangement uses TRBV7-3 and TRBJ2-5; D is undetermined. CDR1 and CDR2 from the germline V gene are SGHTA and FQGTGA. Trimming took off 5 bases at V and 0 bases at J, with 7 bases between the two ends. The CDR3 is 13 residues long. In DNA, the CDR3 is TGTGCCAGCAGCCCCCGACACCAAGAGACCCAGTACTTC. This gives the protein CASSPRHQETQYF.

V usage is TRBV5-4 and J usage is TRBJ1-2; tentatively, D is TRBD1 (6 bases). CDR3 length: 13 residues. With 0 bases removed from V and 7 bases from J, the gap between germline ends came to 10 bases. The germline V gene encodes CDR1 SGHNT and CDR2 YYREEE (reference sequence). The CDR3 loop is CASSLEGGSGYTF. The DNA of the CDR3 is TGTGCCAGCAGCTTGGAAGGGGGTTCTGGCTACACCTTC.

This chain uses TRBV18 with TRBJ2-7, with D perhaps being TRBD1 or TRBD2 (5 bases each). Between the trimmed V and J ends, which lost 5 bases and 2 bases, there was a span of 19 bases. The CDR3 consists of 16 residues. Per germline, CDR1 KGHSH and CDR2 LQKENI. CDR3 loop: CASSSTGAPGAYEQYF. As DNA, the CDR3 is TGTGCCAGCTCATCAACCGGGGCCCCCGGCGCCTACGAGCAGTACTTC. Full variable domain (remainder filled in from reference TRBV18 and TRBJ2-7): NAGVMQNPRHLVRRRGQEARLRCSPMKGHSHVYWYRQLPEEGLKFMVYLQKENIIDESGMPKERFSAEFPKEGPSILRIQQVVRGDSAAYFCASSSTGAPGAYEQYFGPGTRLTVT.

This chain connects TRBV5-1 to TRBJ1-2, with D possibly TRBD1 on 6 matching bases. CDR3 length: 14 amino acids. CDR1 and CDR2 (germline): SGHRS, YFSETQ. Trimming pared 4 bases from V and 7 bases from J, leaving 17 bases between. CDR3 sequence: CASSKNDRISGYTF. CDR3 nucleotides: TGCGCCAGCAGCAAGAACGACAGGATCTCTGGCTACACCTTC.

The chain recombines TRBV5-1 with TRBJ2-2; D is unresolved. The length of the CDR3 is 14 residues. Germline V gene data show CDR1 as SGHRS and CDR2 as YFSETQ. Trimming cost V 0 bases and J 10 bases, with 13 bases left between them. The CDR3 sequence: CASSLDMVEEELFF. The CDR3 nucleotides read TGCGCCAGCAGCTTGGATATGGTTGAAGAGGAGCTGTTTTTT. Supplemented by reference TRBV5-1 and TRBJ2-2, the full variable domain reads KAGVTQTPRYLIKTRGQQVTLSCSPISGHRSVSWYQQTPGQGLQFLFEYFSETQRNKGNFPGRFSGRQFSNSRSEMNVSTLELGDSALYLCASSLDMVEEELFFGEGSRLTVL.

V usage is TRBV7-9 and J usage is TRBJ2-3; D may match TRBD1 or TRBD2 (5 bases each). The CDR3 contains 15 residues. The germline V gene encodes CDR1 SEHNR and CDR2 FQNEAQ (reference sequence). Deletions cut 4 bases from V and 5 bases from J, with 16 bases between. The CDR3 sequence is CASSSPGTPGDTQYF. The CDR3 nucleotides read TGTGCCAGCAGCTCACCCGGGACCCCTGGAGATACGCAGTATTTT.

This clone came up once. The CDR3: CASSLWGSGATEQYF. CDR3 DNA sequence: TGTGCCAGCAGTTTATGGGGTTCTGGGGCCACAGAGCAGTACTTC. The V gene is TRBV28, the J gene TRBJ2-7; D is possibly TRBD1 (5 bases). The CDR3 loop spans 15 amino acids. V was shortened by 0 bases and J by 7 bases, with 16 bases between the two germline ends. Germline V CDR1 and CDR2: MDHEN, SYDVKM.

The V gene is TRBV5-4, the J gene TRBJ2-2, with unresolved D. Germline V gives CDR1 SGHNT, CDR2 YYREEE (reference sequence). The CDR3 runs to 15 residues. V lost 0 bases to trimming and J lost 5 bases, with 11 bases between them. This CDR3 reads CASSLGLIGTGELFF. CDR3 bases: TGTGCCAGCAGCTTGGGGCTGATAGGGACCGGGGAGCTGTTTTTT.

A remark on this clone: This same CDR3 is encoded by further DNA sequences in the sample. This chain uses TRBV28 with TRBJ2-7; D is ambiguous. The CDR3 consists of 13 residues. Per the germline V gene, CDR1 is MDHEN and CDR2 is SYDVKM. V dropped 2 bases and J dropped 2 bases, with 7 bases sitting between them. CDR3 in amino acids: CASSLPGAYEQYF. The CDR3, as DNA: TGTGCCAGCAGTTTACCCGGAGCCTACGAGCAGTACTTC.

Remarks on this clone: Other nucleotide sequences from this sample produce the same CDR3. The chain links TRBV5-6 to TRBJ2-3; 10 bases line up with TRBD2. The CDR3 length is 15 residues. CDR1 is SGHDT, CDR2 YYEEEE, per germline. The J segment lost 3 bases and the V segment lost 0 bases, leaving 1 base of the junction unmatched. This CDR3 reads CASSLGSGRTDTQYF. The CDR3 DNA reads TGTGCCAGCAGCTTGGGTAGCGGGAGGACAGATACGCAGTATTTT.

The rearrangement links TRBV5-8 to TRBJ2-5; a weak D match, TRBD2 (6 bases). V lost 4 bases and J lost 4, with 11 bases in between. Germline CDR1 is SGHTS and CDR2 is YDEGEE. The CDR3 is made up of 13 amino acids. The DNA of the CDR3 is TGTGCCAGCAGCCCGAACGGGAGAGAGACCCAGTACTTC. Amino acid sequence: CASSPNGRETQYF.

This chain connects TRBV6-4 to TRBJ2-3; D remains unclear. The CDR3 runs to 11 residues. From germline, CDR1 is MRHNA and CDR2 SNTAGT. V was cut by 8 bases and J by 6 bases, with 9 bases left in between. The CDR3 loop is CASGYGDTQYF. The CDR3 DNA follows: TGTGCCAGCGGATACGGGGATACGCAGTATTTT.

The gene calls are TRBV6-5 and TRBJ2-7, with D unclear. The V gene's germline CDR1 is MNHEY and CDR2 SVGAGI. With 4 bases removed from V and 7 bases from J, the gap between germline ends came to 11 bases. The CDR3 sequence is 12 residues long. DNA for the CDR3: TGTGCCAGCAGTTTACGGTCTGGGGAGCAGTACTTC. It encodes CASSLRSGEQYF.

This clone was counted between two and nine times. Other nucleotide sequences in the sample specify the same CDR3. This rearrangement joins TRBV5-1 to TRBJ1-1; D not certain. Germline V gene sequence: CDR1 SGHRS, CDR2 YFSETQ. This CDR3 contains 14 residues. Deletions cut 1 base from V and 1 base from J, with 8 bases between. CDR3 region: CASSLQGSNTEAFF. CDR3 DNA sequence: TGCGCCAGCAGCTTGCAAGGGTCGAACACTGAAGCTTTCTTT.

The genes are TRBV29-1 and TRBJ2-5; D gene ambiguous. This CDR3 spans 14 amino acids. CDR1 SQVTM and CDR2 ANQGSEA come from the germline V gene. Trimming took off 2 bases at V and 2 bases at J, with 12 bases between the two ends. The CDR3 coding sequence is TGCAGCGTTGAACGACGGCTATTACAAGAGACCCAGTACTTC. Translating gives CSVERRLLQETQYF. The full variable domain, its missing parts supplied by reference TRBV29-1 and TRBJ2-5, is SAVISQKPSRDICQRGTSLTIQCQVDSQVTMMFWYRQQPGQSLTLIATANQGSEATYESGFVIDKFPISRPNLTFSTLTVSNMSPEDSSIYLCSVERRLLQETQYFGPGTRLLVL.

V gene TRBV19 combines with J gene TRBJ2-3, with D possibly matching TRBD2 (5 bases). Trimming pared 6 bases from V and 6 bases from J, leaving 13 bases between. Per germline, CDR1 LNHDA and CDR2 SQIVND (reference sequence). This CDR3 has 13 amino acids. The CDR3 sequence is CASSDYKDDTQYF. The CDR3 nucleotides read TGTGCCAGTAGCGACTATAAAGATGATACGCAGTATTTT.

The V and J genes are TRBV7-9 and TRBJ2-5; tentatively, D is TRBD1 (5 bases). Per germline, CDR1 SEHNR and CDR2 FQNEAQ (reference sequence). The CDR3 sequence is 12 residues long. Trimming took 7 bases from V and 3 from J, leaving 9 bases between them. The CDR3 spells CASTPTEETQYF. The CDR3 region has the DNA TGTGCCAGCACCCCGACAGAAGAGACCCAGTACTTC.

This chain joins TRBV5-1 and TRBJ2-3; tentative D call: TRBD2 (5 bases). CDR1 SGHRS and CDR2 YFSETQ come from the germline V gene. The CDR3 spans 14 residues. Trimming stripped 3 bases from V and 2 bases from J, with 10 bases between. The CDR3 is CASSWEFVTDTQYF. CDR3 coding DNA: TGCGCCAGCAGCTGGGAGTTTGTCACAGATACGCAGTATTTT.

The chain couples TRBV5-1 to TRBJ2-7; no clear D. This CDR3 is 14 amino acids long. Germline CDR1 SGHRS, CDR2 YFSETQ. V lost 1 base to trimming and J lost 0 bases, with 8 bases between them. The CDR3 DNA is TGCGCCAGCAGCTTGAGCAGTAACTCCTACGAGCAGTACTTC. Encoded protein: CASSLSSNSYEQYF.

The chain joins TRBV5-1 to TRBJ2-1, with 9 bases identical to TRBD2. Germline values: CDR1 SGHRS, CDR2 YFSETQ. V shed 0 bases and J 4 bases; nucleotides not matched to a gene: 11. This CDR3 has 18 residues. This CDR3 is CASSLGGPGLAPYNEQFF. The CDR3 coding sequence is TGCGCCAGCAGCTTGGGGGGTCCGGGACTAGCCCCTTACAATGAGCAGTTCTTC.